This is a list of T cell receptor beta chains from one sample in a study of graft-versus-host responses after intestinal transplantation. The table came from immunoSEQ multiplex PCR; TCRdb's copy has only in-frame clones and leaves some out. The sample gives some 10,000 clones, roughly 96% of which show up once; around 15% is in the top ten. Sequenced material: bone marrow, taken around 500 days after intestinal transplantation. The receptors derive from a human patient who received an intestinal transplant, so some T cells may come from the graft donor. Each CDR3 is given with its conserved first and last residue. Each record gives: CDR3 protein, clone size, V gene, J gene. Expanded clones are given a class, and other clones once, few, many or no size at all.

CDR3 protein: CASSYSKEAEAFF
clone size: .
V gene: TRBV6-6
J gene: TRBJ1-1

CDR3 protein: CASSQGGDTQYF
clone size: .
V gene: TRBV4-1
J gene: TRBJ2-3

CDR3 protein: CASSLLGGPEGNTGELFF
clone size: .
V gene: TRBV28
J gene: TRBJ2-2

CDR3 protein: CAWAGQGAKNIQYF
clone size: .
V gene: TRBV30
J gene: TRBJ2-4

CDR3 protein: CASKRLNAQETQYF
clone size: .
V gene: TRBV2
J gene: TRBJ2-5

CDR3 protein: CASSLQREIRETQYF
clone size: .
V gene: TRBV7-6
J gene: TRBJ2-5

CDR3 protein: CASSLSGGGAFF
clone size: .
V gene: TRBV5-6
J gene: TRBJ1-1

CDR3 protein: CASSYSGDEQYF
clone size: .
V gene: TRBV6-5
J gene: TRBJ2-7

CDR3 protein: CATSPSWRQETQYF
clone size: .
V gene: TRBV15
J gene: TRBJ2-5

CDR3 protein: CASSYGSGDEQYF
clone size: .
V gene: TRBV6-5
J gene: TRBJ2-7

CDR3 protein: CASRPGGQTNEKLFF
clone size: .
V gene: TRBV28
J gene: TRBJ1-4

CDR3 protein: CASSLEGGLRNERFF
clone size: .
V gene: TRBV5-4
J gene: TRBJ2-1

CDR3 protein: CASSAPWGGTSDTYSYEQYF
clone size: .
V gene: TRBV9
J gene: TRBJ2-7

CDR3 protein: CAIQQGFGYGYTF
clone size: .
V gene: TRBV10-3
J gene: TRBJ1-2

CDR3 protein: CASSQGQDLSSGRTGKNIQYF
clone size: .
V gene: TRBV16
J gene: TRBJ2-4

CDR3 protein: CASSEGQYNEQFF
clone size: .
V gene: TRBV2
J gene: TRBJ2-1

CDR3 protein: CASSLSTGNTEAFF
clone size: .
V gene: TRBV27
J gene: TRBJ1-1

CDR3 protein: CASSYVTVGDYEQYF
clone size: .
V gene: TRBV6-5
J gene: TRBJ2-7

CDR3 protein: CASSPGSSSTQYF
clone size: .
V gene: TRBV19
J gene: TRBJ2-3

CDR3 protein: CASSEGARPQHF
clone size: .
V gene: TRBV6-1
J gene: TRBJ1-5

CDR3 protein: CASSLGLAGGPRTDTQYF
clone size: .
V gene: TRBV27
J gene: TRBJ2-3

CDR3 protein: CASDPGGNTGELFF
clone size: .
V gene: TRBV28
J gene: TRBJ2-2

CDR3 protein: CASSLTTAVADTQYF
clone size: .
V gene: TRBV5-4
J gene: TRBJ2-3

CDR3 protein: CASSRTSSYEQYF
clone size: .
V gene: TRBV7-6
J gene: TRBJ2-7

CDR3 protein: CASGGAGSEKLFF
clone size: .
V gene: TRBV27
J gene: TRBJ1-4

CDR3 protein: CASSYSTGYEQYF
clone size: once
V gene: TRBV6-5
J gene: TRBJ2-7

CDR3 protein: CASSLDSRAEKLFF
clone size: .
V gene: TRBV7-2
J gene: TRBJ1-4

CDR3 protein: CSVDKQGSGYTF
clone size: .
V gene: TRBV29-1
J gene: TRBJ1-2

CDR3 protein: CASRSGRNEQFF
clone size: .
V gene: TRBV5-1
J gene: TRBJ2-1

CDR3 protein: CASNKYPEQYF
clone size: .
V gene: TRBV27
J gene: TRBJ2-7

CDR3 protein: CAWSPDGRATYEQYF
clone size: .
V gene: TRBV30
J gene: TRBJ2-7

CDR3 protein: CASGFSGLSGQTIYF
clone size: once
V gene: TRBV27
J gene: TRBJ1-3

CDR3 protein: CASSAGAVRTYGYTF
clone size: .
V gene: TRBV2
J gene: TRBJ1-2

CDR3 protein: CASSLHRGSTDTQYF
clone size: once
V gene: TRBV7-6
J gene: TRBJ2-3

CDR3 protein: CASSEELNRCF
clone size: .
V gene: TRBV6-1
J gene: TRBJ2-7

CDR3 protein: CASRSQGYEQYF
clone size: once
V gene: TRBV28
J gene: TRBJ2-7

CDR3 protein: CASSRGTGGHSPLHF
clone size: .
V gene: TRBV6-1
J gene: TRBJ1-6

CDR3 protein: CASNPTRTGEETQYF
clone size: .
V gene: TRBV5-6
J gene: TRBJ2-5

CDR3 protein: CASSHVDGSSGNTIYF
clone size: .
V gene: TRBV4-3
J gene: TRBJ1-3

CDR3 protein: CASSLGLDRFINEQFF
clone size: .
V gene: TRBV5-1
J gene: TRBJ2-1

CDR3 protein: CASSFSSLHYNEQFF
clone size: .
V gene: TRBV19
J gene: TRBJ2-1

CDR3 protein: CASSLGAGGTINEQFF
clone size: .
V gene: TRBV11-2
J gene: TRBJ2-1

CDR3 protein: CASRRTGQETQYF
clone size: .
V gene: TRBV27
J gene: TRBJ2-5

CDR3 protein: CASRELGPGESEAFF
clone size: .
V gene: TRBV27
J gene: TRBJ1-1

CDR3 protein: CATSLRGRLSHGELFF
clone size: .
V gene: TRBV15
J gene: TRBJ2-2

CDR3 protein: CASSQALRLGETQYF
clone size: .
V gene: TRBV4-3
J gene: TRBJ2-5

CDR3 protein: CASSPPTGGNTIYF
clone size: .
V gene: TRBV18
J gene: TRBJ1-3

CDR3 protein: CASSFQYYANEQYF
clone size: .
V gene: TRBV5-8
J gene: TRBJ2-7

CDR3 protein: CASSLTTGAGANVLTF
clone size: .
V gene: TRBV5-6
J gene: TRBJ2-6

CDR3 protein: CAITPETGSYEQYF
clone size: .
V gene: TRBV10-3
J gene: TRBJ2-7

CDR3 protein: CASSLPSPGDQYNEQFF
clone size: .
V gene: TRBV5-8
J gene: TRBJ2-1

CDR3 protein: CASSVLAGDADTQYF
clone size: once
V gene: TRBV6-4
J gene: TRBJ2-3

CDR3 protein: CASSSDGIAQHF
clone size: .
V gene: TRBV7-9
J gene: TRBJ1-5

CDR3 protein: CASSGRQGGQPQHF
clone size: .
V gene: TRBV6-1
J gene: TRBJ1-5

CDR3 protein: CAWSGQEGQTMWEQYF
clone size: .
V gene: TRBV30
J gene: TRBJ2-7

CDR3 protein: CASSIDPGGQGETQPQHF
clone size: .
V gene: TRBV19
J gene: TRBJ1-5

CDR3 protein: CASSFSGTSNTGELFF
clone size: .
V gene: TRBV27
J gene: TRBJ2-2